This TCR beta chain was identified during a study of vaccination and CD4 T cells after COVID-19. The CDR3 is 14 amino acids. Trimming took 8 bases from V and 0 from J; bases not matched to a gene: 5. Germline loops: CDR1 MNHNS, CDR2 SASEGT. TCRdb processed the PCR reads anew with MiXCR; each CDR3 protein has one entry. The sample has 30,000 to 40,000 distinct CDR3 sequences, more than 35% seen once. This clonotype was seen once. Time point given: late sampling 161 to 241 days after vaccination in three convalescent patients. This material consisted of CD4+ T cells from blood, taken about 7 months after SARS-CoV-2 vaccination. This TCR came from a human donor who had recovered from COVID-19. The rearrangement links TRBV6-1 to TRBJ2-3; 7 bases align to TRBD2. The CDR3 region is CASHREASTDTQYF. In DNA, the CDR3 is TGTGCCAGCCACCGGGAGGCTAGCACAGATACGCAGTATTTT.